This T cell receptor (beta chain) was sequenced for a study of blood T cell repertoires in COVID-19. Study as a whole: Whether acute or convalescent, the COVID-19 samples came from the United States, Italy and Spain.

This clone was seen just once. Per the germline V gene, CDR1 is SGHRS and CDR2 is YFSETQ. V was cut by 0 bases and J by 4 bases, with 10 bases left in between. The CDR3 loop spans 14 amino acids. In the authors' workflow: Reference gene primer amplification gave estimated nucleated cell counts. Only in-frame clones appear in the TCRdb table, and some are missing; sequencing was by immunoSEQ multiplex PCR. V and J calls and clone size are copied from that table; D and trimming were computed from the DNA. The top ten hold about 18% of the sample, which has more than 250,000 clones, roughly nine tenths seen once.

This chain uses TRBV5-1 with TRBJ1-1, with D unresolved. The sequenced sample was PBMCs or T cells enriched from blood (not recorded which). The TCR comes from a woman younger than 45 who had recovered from COVID-19. CDR3 residues: CASSLAGGSTEAFF. CDR3 coding DNA: TGCGCCAGCAGCTTGGCAGGCGGGTCCACTGAAGCTTTCTTT.